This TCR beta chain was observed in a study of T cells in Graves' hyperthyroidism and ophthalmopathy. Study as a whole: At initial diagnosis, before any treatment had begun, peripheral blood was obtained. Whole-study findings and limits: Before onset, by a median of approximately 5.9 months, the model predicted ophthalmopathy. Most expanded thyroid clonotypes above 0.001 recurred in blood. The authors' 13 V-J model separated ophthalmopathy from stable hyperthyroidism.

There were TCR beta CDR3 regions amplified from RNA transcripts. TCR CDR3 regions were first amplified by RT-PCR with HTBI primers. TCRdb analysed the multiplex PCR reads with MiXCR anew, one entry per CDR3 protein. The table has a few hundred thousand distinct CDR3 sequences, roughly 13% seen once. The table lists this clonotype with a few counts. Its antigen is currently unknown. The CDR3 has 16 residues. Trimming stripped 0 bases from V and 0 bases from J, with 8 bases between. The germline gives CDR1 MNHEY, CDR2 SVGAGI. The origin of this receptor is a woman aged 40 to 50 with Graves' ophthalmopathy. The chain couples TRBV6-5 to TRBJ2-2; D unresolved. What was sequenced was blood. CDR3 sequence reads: CASSYSNLANTGELFF. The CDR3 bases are TGTGCCAGCAGTTACTCGAATTTGGCGAACACCGGGGAGCTGTTTTTT.